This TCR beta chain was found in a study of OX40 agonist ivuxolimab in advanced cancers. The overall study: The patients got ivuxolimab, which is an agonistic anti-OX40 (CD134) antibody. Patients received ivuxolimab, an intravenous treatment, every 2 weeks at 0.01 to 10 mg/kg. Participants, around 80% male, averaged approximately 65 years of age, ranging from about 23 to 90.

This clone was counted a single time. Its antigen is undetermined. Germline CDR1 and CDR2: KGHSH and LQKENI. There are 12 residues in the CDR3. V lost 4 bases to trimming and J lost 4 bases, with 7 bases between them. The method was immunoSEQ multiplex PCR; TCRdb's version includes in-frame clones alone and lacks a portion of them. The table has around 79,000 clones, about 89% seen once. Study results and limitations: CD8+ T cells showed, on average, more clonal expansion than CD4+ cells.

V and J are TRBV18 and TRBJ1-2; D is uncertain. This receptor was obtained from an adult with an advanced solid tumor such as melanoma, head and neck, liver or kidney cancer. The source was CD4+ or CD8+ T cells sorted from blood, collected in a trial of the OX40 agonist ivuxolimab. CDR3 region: CASSQGGYGYTF. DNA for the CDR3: TGTGCCAGCTCACAGGGTGGCTATGGCTACACCTTC.